This TCR beta chain emerged from a study of cytomegalovirus exposure and HLA in healthy donors. The CDR3 is 11 residues long. V shed 2 bases and J shed 11 bases, with 12 bases lying between them. Germline V gene data show CDR1 as GTSNPN and CDR2 as SVGIG (reference sequence). The PCR contained 60 Vbeta and 13 Jbeta primers. Assay used: immunoSEQ multiplex PCR; TCRdb lists only in-frame clones, some missing. The sample has around 150,000 clones; roughly 76% are singletons. The sequence was obtained from a woman aged 50 to 65 in good health and CMV-seronegative. Sequenced input: PBMCs. V is TRBV30 and J is TRBJ1-1; no definite D call. CDR3 nucleotide sequence: TGTGCCTGGAGTAACGGGGTGACGGCTTTCTTT. Translating it yields CAWSNGVTAFF.